This TCR beta chain was recorded in a study of blood T cell repertoires in COVID-19. Study overall: Donors in the United States, Italy and Spain gave samples during acute or convalescent COVID-19. The cDNA or gDNA used as material had been derived from T cells, B-cell-depleted T cells, or PBMCs.

As concerns this clone: The junction departs from the called germline gene at one end, perhaps through a read error.

The data were produced by immunoSEQ multiplex PCR, yet TCRdb's version contains in-frame clones alone and is incomplete. Of over 75,000 clones listed, about 86% are singletons. The sequenced sample was peripheral blood. This sequence originates from a middle-aged man with COVID-19, enrolled during active disease.

The chain's CDR3 is CASSLMDRGLTNEKLFF. CDR3 nucleotides: TGTGCTAGCAGCTTAATGGACAGGGGGCTCACTAATGAAAAACTGTTTTTT. The genes are TRBV7-7 and TRBJ1-4, with 11 positions matching TRBD1. CDR3 size: 17 residues. Germline CDR1 SSHAT, CDR2 FNYEAQ (reference sequence).